This is a list of T cell receptor beta chains from one sample in a study of blood T cell repertoires in COVID-19. Here immunoSEQ multiplex PCR was the method, and the copy in TCRdb shows in-frame clones only, minus some. This sample carries about 180,000 clones, approximately 83% of them seen once, and the ten largest clones take around 6.3%. Material for sequencing was peripheral blood. These receptors all stem from a woman aged 35 to 49 with COVID-19, enrolled during active disease. Both conserved end residues are part of each CDR3. The D gene is left open where the match is weak. Some rows mark clone size as missing; the rest say once, few, many or name a class of expanded clone.

v_gene,j_gene,d_gene,abundance,CDR3aa,CDR3nt
TRBV2,TRBJ1-6,TRBD1,NA,CASELRGTGASPLHF,TGTGCCAGCGAACTAAGGGGGACAGGGGCTTCACCCCTCCACTTT
TRBV5-8,TRBJ1-3,NA,NA,CASSLEGRNTIYF,TGTGCCAGCAGCTTGGAGGGGAGAAACACCATATATTTT
TRBV2,TRBJ2-2,TRBD1,NA,CAIGTGTGELFF,TGTGCCATCGGGACAGGGACCGGGGAGCTGTTTTTT
TRBV15,TRBJ1-2,NA,NA,CATSRELPTNTILAGYTF,TGTGCCACCAGCAGAGAACTCCCTACTAATACGATACTTGCTGGCTACACCTTC
TRBV20-1,TRBJ1-5,NA,NA,CSASGPSSDWAQPQHF,TGCAGTGCTAGTGGTCCCTCCTCGGACTGGGCCCAGCCCCAGCATTTT
TRBV24-1,TRBJ2-1,TRBD2,NA,CATSDTSRGDYNEQFF,TGTGCCACCAGTGATACTTCCCGGGGGGACTACAATGAGCAGTTCTTC
TRBV6-4,TRBJ2-3,TRBD1,NA,CASSDVTGGDTQYF,TGTGCCAGCAGTGACGTGACAGGGGGCGATACGCAGTATTTT
TRBV24-1,TRBJ1-2,TRBD1,once,CATSGQRTGLGGYTF,TGTGCCACCAGTGGTCAAAGGACAGGATTGGGTGGCTACACCTTC
TRBV6-4,TRBJ1-4,TRBD1,NA,CASSPGQGYEKLFF,TGTGCCAGCAGTCCGGGACAGGGTTATGAAAAACTGTTTTTT
TRBV19,TRBJ1-5,NA,NA,CASSTQGQGGNQPQHF,TGTGCCAGTAGTACACAGGGCCAGGGCGGTAATCAGCCCCAGCATTTT
TRBV6-5,TRBJ1-2,TRBD1,NA,CASRLTGDDYGYTF,TGTGCCAGCAGGCTAACAGGGGACGACTATGGCTACACCTTC
TRBV5-6,TRBJ2-7,NA,NA,CASSSRGVSYEQYF,TGTGCCAGCAGCTCCCGTGGAGTCTCCTACGAGCAGTACTTC
TRBV24-1,TRBJ2-1,NA,NA,CATSDPSRDIHNEQFF,TGTGCCACCAGTGATCCGTCCCGGGACATTCACAATGAGCAGTTCTTC
TRBV7-8,TRBJ2-7,TRBD2,NA,CASSAGTSGLPGGQYF,TGTGCCAGCAGCGCAGGGACTAGCGGGCTCCCCGGGGGGCAGTACTTC
TRBV4-1,TRBJ1-2,NA,NA,CASSQEWDSHYGYTF,TGCGCCAGCAGCCAAGAGTGGGACTCCCACTATGGCTACACCTTC
TRBV9,TRBJ2-7,TRBD2,NA,CASSVEGLAGTPYEQYF,TGTGCCAGCAGCGTAGAGGGACTAGCGGGTACTCCCTACGAGCAGTACTTC
TRBV6-4,TRBJ2-2,NA,NA,CASSDSPGDGTGELFF,TGTGCCAGCAGTGACTCCCCGGGGGACGGCACCGGGGAGCTGTTTTTT
TRBV7-3,TRBJ1-2,NA,NA,CASSFETFNYGYTF,TGTGCCAGCAGCTTTGAAACTTTTAACTATGGCTACACCTTC
TRBV9,TRBJ2-7,TRBD2,NA,CASSPMGLAVYEQYF,TGTGCCAGCAGCCCGATGGGACTAGCGGTCTACGAGCAGTACTTC
TRBV10-3,TRBJ1-1,NA,NA,CAISEGQANTEAFF,TGTGCCATCAGTGAGGGGCAGGCGAACACTGAAGCTTTCTTT
TRBV2,TRBJ1-5,NA,few,CASSPGSTPQHF,TGTGCCAGCAGTCCAGGGTCTACGCCCCAGCATTTT
TRBV12-3/TRBV12-4,TRBJ1-2,NA,NA,CASSLGLSDGYTF,TGTGCCAGCAGTTTAGGTCTCAGTGATGGCTACACCTTC
TRBV6-5,TRBJ1-2,NA,NA,CASSYSQFYGYTF,TGTGCCAGCAGTTACTCTCAATTCTATGGCTACACCTTC
TRBV7-9,TRBJ1-5,NA,NA,CASSLAGGYQPQHF,TGTGCCAGCAGCTTAGCGGGGGGTTATCAGCCCCAGCATTTT
TRBV9,TRBJ2-3,TRBD2,NA,CASSVASGRSDTQYF,TGTGCCAGCAGCGTAGCTAGCGGGAGGTCAGATACGCAGTATTTT
TRBV5-4,TRBJ1-3,NA,NA,CASSRDGGPGNTIYF,TGTGCCAGCAGTAGGGACGGGGGGCCTGGAAACACCATATATTTT